There are many counts of the clone carrying this TCR beta chain. The sample is drawn from a study of spatial heterogeneity in lung cancer. Time point of the sample: sample taken at primary tumor resection. Patients with untreated early-stage non-small cell lung cancer, numbering 72, were the donors. No cell sorting; template was whole RNA from tumor, lung tissue or PBMC. TCRdb analysed the 5' RACE reads with MiXCR anew, one entry per CDR3 protein. The repertoire includes more than 45,000 distinct CDR3 sequences, roughly 5% of them detected once, and around 10% sits in the top ten. J was trimmed by 5 bases and V by 4 bases; bases with no gene match: 14. CDR1 is SGHRS, CDR2 YFSETQ, per germline. The CDR3 consists of 16 residues.

The sequence was collected from a male donor with early-stage non-small cell lung cancer. The specimen comprised PBMCs, sampled at surgery. The chain carries TRBV5-1 and TRBJ2-5; 7 bases fit TRBD2. The CDR3 is CASSLPTGGGFETQYF. The CDR3, as DNA: TGCGCCAGCAGCCTCCCGACGGGAGGAGGATTCGAGACCCAGTACTTC.